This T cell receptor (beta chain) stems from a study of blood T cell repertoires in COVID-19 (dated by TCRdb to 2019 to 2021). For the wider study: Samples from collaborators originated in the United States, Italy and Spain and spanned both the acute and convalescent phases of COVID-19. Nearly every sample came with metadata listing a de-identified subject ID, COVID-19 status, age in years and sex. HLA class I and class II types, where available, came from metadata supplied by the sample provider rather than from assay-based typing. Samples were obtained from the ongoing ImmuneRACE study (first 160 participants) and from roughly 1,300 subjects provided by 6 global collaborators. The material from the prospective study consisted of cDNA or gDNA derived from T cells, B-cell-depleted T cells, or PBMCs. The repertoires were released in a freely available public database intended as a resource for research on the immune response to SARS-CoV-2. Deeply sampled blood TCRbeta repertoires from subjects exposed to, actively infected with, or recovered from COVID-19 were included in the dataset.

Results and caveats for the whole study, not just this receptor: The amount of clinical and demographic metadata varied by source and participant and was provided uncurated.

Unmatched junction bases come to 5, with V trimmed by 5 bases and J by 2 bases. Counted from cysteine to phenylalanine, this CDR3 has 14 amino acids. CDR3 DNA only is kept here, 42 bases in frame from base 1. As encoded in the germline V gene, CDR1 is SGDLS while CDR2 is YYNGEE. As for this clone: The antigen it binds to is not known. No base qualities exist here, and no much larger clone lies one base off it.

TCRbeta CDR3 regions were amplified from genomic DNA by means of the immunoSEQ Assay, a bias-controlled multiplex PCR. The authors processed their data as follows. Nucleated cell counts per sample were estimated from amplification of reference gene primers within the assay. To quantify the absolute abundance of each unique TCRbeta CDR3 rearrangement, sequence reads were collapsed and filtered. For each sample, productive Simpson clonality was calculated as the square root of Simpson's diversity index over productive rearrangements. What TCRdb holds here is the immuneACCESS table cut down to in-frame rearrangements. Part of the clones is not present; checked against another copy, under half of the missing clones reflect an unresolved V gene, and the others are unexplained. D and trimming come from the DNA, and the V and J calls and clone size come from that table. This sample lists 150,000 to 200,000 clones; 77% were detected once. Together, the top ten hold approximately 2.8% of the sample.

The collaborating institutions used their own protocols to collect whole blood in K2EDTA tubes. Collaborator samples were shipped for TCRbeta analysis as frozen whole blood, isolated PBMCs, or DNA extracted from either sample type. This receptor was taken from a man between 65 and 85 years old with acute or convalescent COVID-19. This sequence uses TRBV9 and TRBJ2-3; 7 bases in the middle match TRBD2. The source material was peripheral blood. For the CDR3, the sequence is CASRAGDPTDTQYF. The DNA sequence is TGTGCCAGCAGGGCGGGAGATCCCACAGATACGCAGTATTTT.